The clone carrying this T cell receptor beta chain occurred many times. Its antigen is unidentified. This specimen comes from a study of neurological immune-mediated disorders. The study's findings and limits: Expanded clones shared no CDR3 amino acid sequences across subjects, suggesting private repertoires in all groups. According to phylogenetic grouping, one related-CDR3 cluster, a possible signature, contained the repertoires of 18 of 34 multiple sclerosis patients.

Unsorted libraries were prepared from 2 million PBMCs held at -80 C. The cDNA was generated through 5'RACE incorporating 10-nucleotide random UMIs. TCRdb re-derived calls from the 5' RACE reads in MiXCR, one entry per CDR3 protein. The profile shows 50,000 to 70,000 distinct CDR3 sequences, nearly 3.5% of them singletons. V gave up 8 bases and J gave up 3 bases, with 13 bases separating them. Germline assignment: CDR1 ENHRY and CDR2 SYGVKD. CDR3 length equals 14 residues. Sample: PBMCs. The chain is built from TRBV10-3 and TRBJ1-4; no reliable D call. The receptor comes from a middle-aged man with multiple sclerosis. The CDR3 sequence is CAIGDGESNEKLFF. CDR3 DNA sequence: TGTGCCATCGGCGACGGGGAATCTAATGAAAAACTGTTTTTT.